The clone carrying this T cell receptor (beta chain) was seen many times. The record originates from a study of molecular identifiers for immune sequencing clone quantification. TCRdb ran MiXCR on the PCR reads and lists one entry per CDR3 protein. The sample has about 640,000 distinct CDR3 sequences, nearly 20% seen once. This CDR3 contains 15 residues. Trimming removed 1 base from V and 4 bases from J; junction bases left unmatched: 6. CDR1 is SEHNR, CDR2 FQNEAQ, per germline (reference sequence). Sorted inputs of roughly 19,000 to 1,100,000 cells, with 10%, 30% or 50% RNA, yielded naive CD8 libraries.

The sample comprised naive CD8+ T cells from blood, with Jurkat cell RNA spiked in. Specified subset: FACS-sorted CD8+CD4-CCR7+CD45RA+ naive T cells. This clonotype originated in a human donor in good health. Some libraries in this study had Jurkat cell RNA spiked in. J is TRBJ2-7 and V is TRBV7-9; 8 bases match TRBD2. CDR3 residues: CASSLVVAGSYEQYF. DNA of the CDR3: TGTGCCAGCAGCTTAGTGGTAGCGGGATCGTACGAGCAGTACTTC.